Following are 2 T cell receptor beta chains from one sample sequenced in a study of prognosis after radiotherapy for stage I lung cancer. From genomic DNA, two-round multiplex PCR was used to amplify TCR beta CDR3. TRBV and TRBJ genes each had their own specific primers in first-round PCR. TCRdb independently ran MiXCR on the multiplex PCR reads; one entry per CDR3 protein. The sample lists approximately 30,000 distinct CDR3 sequences, approximately 39% seen once, with 15% in the top ten. Sequences were derived from PBMCs, sampled before or after stereotactic body radiation therapy (not recorded which). Source of these receptors: a donor at least 50 years old with non-small cell lung cancer.

This clonotype was seen ten or more times. This clone may be a read error of a much larger clone one base away. This rearrangement joins TRBV27 to TRBJ2-2, with 7 bases matching TRBD1. Germline V CDR1 and CDR2: MNHEY, SMNVEV (reference sequence). The CDR3 consists of 18 residues. The CDR3 DNA follows: TGTGCCAGCAGTTCCTCCGGGACAGTCGTCAGGTTGGCCGGGGAGCTGCTTTTT. Residues: CASSSSGTVVRLAGELLF.

This clonotype appeared many times. The chain couples TRBV7-9 to TRBJ2-7; 7 bases fit TRBD1. With 4 bases clipped from V and 7 bases from J, the junction kept 7 bases outside the gene matches. This CDR3 is 13 amino acids long. Per the germline V gene, CDR1 is SEHNR and CDR2 is FQNEAQ (reference sequence). CDR3 coding DNA: TGTGCCAGCAGCTCCCCCGGGACAGCAGAGCAGTACTTC. Its translation is CASSSPGTAEQYF.